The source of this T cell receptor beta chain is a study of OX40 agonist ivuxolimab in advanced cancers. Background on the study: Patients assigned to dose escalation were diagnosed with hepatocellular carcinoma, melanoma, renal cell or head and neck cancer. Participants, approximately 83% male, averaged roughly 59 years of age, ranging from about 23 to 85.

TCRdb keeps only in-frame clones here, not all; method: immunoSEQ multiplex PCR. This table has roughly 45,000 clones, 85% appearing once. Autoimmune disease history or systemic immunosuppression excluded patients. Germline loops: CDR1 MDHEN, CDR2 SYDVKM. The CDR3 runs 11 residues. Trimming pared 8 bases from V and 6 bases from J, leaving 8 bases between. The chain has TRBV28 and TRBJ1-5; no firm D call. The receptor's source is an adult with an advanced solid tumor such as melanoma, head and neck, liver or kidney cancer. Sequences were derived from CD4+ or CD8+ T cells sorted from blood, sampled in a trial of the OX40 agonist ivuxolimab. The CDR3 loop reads CASGPSQPQHF. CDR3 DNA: TGTGCCAGCGGGCCCAGTCAGCCCCAGCATTTT.